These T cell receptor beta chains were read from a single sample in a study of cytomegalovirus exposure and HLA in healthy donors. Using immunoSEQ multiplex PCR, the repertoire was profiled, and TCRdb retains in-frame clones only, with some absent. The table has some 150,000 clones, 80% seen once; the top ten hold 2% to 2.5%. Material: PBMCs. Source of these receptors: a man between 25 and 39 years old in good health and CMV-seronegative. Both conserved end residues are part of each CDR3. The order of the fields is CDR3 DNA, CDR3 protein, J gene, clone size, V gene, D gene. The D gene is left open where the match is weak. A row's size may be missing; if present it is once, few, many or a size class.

DNA: TGTGCCAGCAGCGAGCTAGCGGGAGGGCCCTCGAACATTCAGTACTTC
CDR3: CASSELAGGPSNIQYF
J: TRBJ2-4
size: few
V: TRBV9
D: TRBD2

DNA: TGTGCCAGCACCTCTAGCGATGAGCAGTTCTTC
CDR3: CASTSSDEQFF
J: TRBJ2-1
size: NA
V: TRBV2
D: NA

DNA: TGCGCCAGCAGCCTCCGCGGGGATAGCAATCAGCCCCAGCATTTT
CDR3: CASSLRGDSNQPQHF
J: TRBJ1-5
size: NA
V: TRBV5-1
D: NA

DNA: TGTGCCAGCAGGACAGGGGGCTTTGACACCGGGGAGCTGTTTTTT
CDR3: CASRTGGFDTGELFF
J: TRBJ2-2
size: NA
V: TRBV28
D: TRBD1

DNA: TGCGCCAGCAGCGGAGGGACAGCCTATAATTCACCCCTCCACTTT
CDR3: CASSGGTAYNSPLHF
J: TRBJ1-6
size: NA
V: TRBV5-1
D: TRBD1

DNA: TGTGCCAGCAGTCGTTTGGGGCTCGTGGGCTACGAGCAGTACTTC
CDR3: CASSRLGLVGYEQYF
J: TRBJ2-7
size: NA
V: TRBV9
D: NA

DNA: TGCGCCAGCAGCTCAGTCCCGGGACAAGACACTGAAGCTTTCTTT
CDR3: CASSSVPGQDTEAFF
J: TRBJ1-1
size: NA
V: TRBV5-1
D: NA

DNA: TGTGCCAGCTCACCAAGACAGGGGAAGACAGATACGCAGTATTTT
CDR3: CASSPRQGKTDTQYF
J: TRBJ2-3
size: NA
V: TRBV18
D: TRBD1

DNA: TGCGCCAGCAGCTCAGGACTAGCGGGGACTTCCTACAATGAGCAGTTCTTC
CDR3: CASSSGLAGTSYNEQFF
J: TRBJ2-1
size: NA
V: TRBV5-1
D: TRBD2

DNA: TGCGCCAGCAGCCAAGAACTAGCGGGACTTTCCTACGAGCAGTACTTC
CDR3: CASSQELAGLSYEQYF
J: TRBJ2-7
size: NA
V: TRBV4-1
D: TRBD2

DNA: TGCGCCAGCAGCTTGGGCCGGGACAGGGGCGGAGGTGGGTCACCCCTCCACTTT
CDR3: CASSLGRDRGGGGSPLHF
J: TRBJ1-6
size: NA
V: TRBV5-1
D: TRBD1

DNA: TGTGCCAGTAGCTCTGGGGGCGCCGGCAATCAGCCCCAGCATTTT
CDR3: CASSSGGAGNQPQHF
J: TRBJ1-5
size: NA
V: TRBV19
D: NA

DNA: TGTGCCACCAGCAGAGATCAACTCCCGAACACTGAAGCTTTCTTT
CDR3: CATSRDQLPNTEAFF
J: TRBJ1-1
size: NA
V: TRBV15
D: NA

DNA: TGTGCCAGCAGTGGGGGACTCCCTTCCTACAATGAGCAGTTCTTC
CDR3: CASSGGLPSYNEQFF
J: TRBJ2-1
size: NA
V: TRBV28
D: NA

DNA: TGTGCCAGCAGCTTGTTGGACAGGGGGACCAAAAACATTCAGTACTTC
CDR3: CASSLLDRGTKNIQYF
J: TRBJ2-4
size: once
V: TRBV5-4
D: TRBD1

DNA: TGTGCCAGCAGCAATAGCTACGAGCAGTACTTC
CDR3: CASSNSYEQYF
J: TRBJ2-7
size: NA
V: TRBV7-8
D: NA

DNA: TGTGCCAGCAGTGAACTCACAGGGGGATATTTGGAGACCCAGTACTTC
CDR3: CASSELTGGYLETQYF
J: TRBJ2-5
size: NA
V: TRBV6-1
D: TRBD1

DNA: TGTGCCAGCAGTGATCCTTTGACAGGGGGCTATGGCTACACCTTC
CDR3: CASSDPLTGGYGYTF
J: TRBJ1-2
size: NA
V: TRBV6-1
D: TRBD1

DNA: TGTGCCAGCAGTGATAGATGGACCCAGTACTTC
CDR3: CASSDRWTQYF
J: TRBJ2-5
size: few
V: TRBV6-1
D: NA

DNA: TGCGCCAGCAGCCAAGATCCCTGGACTAGCGGGTCCGGGGAGCTGTTTTTT
CDR3: CASSQDPWTSGSGELFF
J: TRBJ2-2
size: NA
V: TRBV4-1
D: TRBD2

DNA: TGTGCCAGCAACGCTCCGGGACAGCTCTCCTACGAGCAGTACTTC
CDR3: CASNAPGQLSYEQYF
J: TRBJ2-7
size: NA
V: TRBV6-1
D: TRBD1

DNA: TGCGCCAGCAGTGAGAATACAGGGCATTCCTACGAGCAGTACTTC
CDR3: CASSENTGHSYEQYF
J: TRBJ2-7
size: NA
V: TRBV10-1
D: NA

DNA: TGTGCCAGCAGTTTCTCAAGCAGGGCAATGAACACTGAAGCTTTCTTT
CDR3: CASSFSSRAMNTEAFF
J: TRBJ1-1
size: NA
V: TRBV28
D: NA

DNA: TGTTCCAGCAGCGCAGACACCTACGAGCAGTACTTC
CDR3: CSSSADTYEQYF
J: TRBJ2-7
size: NA
V: TRBV7-9
D: NA

DNA: TGTGCCAGCAGTGAACTTGTACAGCTGCCCTCCTACAATGAGCAGTTCTTC
CDR3: CASSELVQLPSYNEQFF
J: TRBJ2-1
size: NA
V: TRBV6-1
D: NA

DNA: TGTGCCAGCAGAGGACAGGGCTACGAGCAGTACTTC
CDR3: CASRGQGYEQYF
J: TRBJ2-7
size: once
V: TRBV4-2
D: TRBD1

DNA: TGTGCCAGCAGTCCTAGGGGGCGTGAGCAGTTCTTC
CDR3: CASSPRGREQFF
J: TRBJ2-1
size: NA
V: TRBV27
D: TRBD1

DNA: TGCGCCAGCAGCCAAGGCGATAACAGGGGGCGCCTGTTCCATCAGCCCCAGCATTTT
CDR3: CASSQGDNRGRLFHQPQHF
J: TRBJ1-5
size: once
V: TRBV4-1
D: TRBD1

DNA: TGTGCCATGAGCGGGACTAGCGTAGGGGGCGAGCAGTACTTC
CDR3: CAMSGTSVGGEQYF
J: TRBJ2-7
size: NA
V: TRBV10-3
D: TRBD2

DNA: TGCGCCAGCAGCCGTGACGGGACTGAGGGCTACACCTTC
CDR3: CASSRDGTEGYTF
J: TRBJ1-2
size: NA
V: TRBV5-1
D: NA

DNA: TGTGCCAGCAATCGGGGACTAGCCAAAAACATTCAGTACTTC
CDR3: CASNRGLAKNIQYF
J: TRBJ2-4
size: NA
V: TRBV2
D: NA

DNA: TGTGCCAGCAGCATAGGGACAGGATACACAGATACGCAGTATTTT
CDR3: CASSIGTGYTDTQYF
J: TRBJ2-3
size: NA
V: TRBV5-4
D: TRBD1

DNA: TGTGCCAGCAGTTTGGCGGGACAGGGTCCCCTCAGCTCCTACAATGAGCAGTTCTTC
CDR3: CASSLAGQGPLSSYNEQFF
J: TRBJ2-1
size: NA
V: TRBV27
D: TRBD1

DNA: TGTGCCAGCAGCCAAGTTAGGGCGGACAGGAACACTGAAGCTTTCTTT
CDR3: CASSQVRADRNTEAFF
J: TRBJ1-1
size: NA
V: TRBV4-2
D: NA

DNA: TGTGCCAGCAGTTTGGACAGGGGGAAAGAGACCCAGTACTTC
CDR3: CASSLDRGKETQYF
J: TRBJ2-5
size: NA
V: TRBV28
D: TRBD1

DNA: TGTGCCTGGAGTCCGAACGGACTAGCGAGAGAGACCCAGTACTTC
CDR3: CAWSPNGLARETQYF
J: TRBJ2-5
size: NA
V: TRBV30
D: TRBD2

DNA: TGTGCCAGCGACCTCCTGGGGGGGGAGAACAATGAGCAGTTCTTC
CDR3: CASDLLGGENNEQFF
J: TRBJ2-1
size: medium-sized
V: TRBV6-1
D: TRBD2

DNA: TGTGCCACCAGCAGAGATGGGACTAGCGGGACCAACACCGGGGAGCTGTTTTTT
CDR3: CATSRDGTSGTNTGELFF
J: TRBJ2-2
size: once
V: TRBV15
D: TRBD2

DNA: TGTGCCAGCAGCCAAAGGCTAGCGGGAAGCCCGATACAAGAGACCCAGTACTTC
CDR3: CASSQRLAGSPIQETQYF
J: TRBJ2-5
size: NA
V: TRBV14
D: TRBD2

DNA: TGTGCCAGCAGCACAAAAAACGAGGCGGCCTATGGCTACACCTTC
CDR3: CASSTKNEAAYGYTF
J: TRBJ1-2
size: NA
V: TRBV9
D: NA

DNA: TGTGCCAGCAGACCAATAACAGGGCCAACCTACAATGAGCAGTTCTTC
CDR3: CASRPITGPTYNEQFF
J: TRBJ2-1
size: NA
V: TRBV5-4
D: NA

DNA: TGTGCCAGCAGGGGCCTGGCGGGGTACGAGCAGTACTTC
CDR3: CASRGLAGYEQYF
J: TRBJ2-7
size: NA
V: TRBV2
D: NA

DNA: TGTGCCAGTAGTATCCGGGTCACAGATACGCAGTATTTT
CDR3: CASSIRVTDTQYF
J: TRBJ2-3
size: NA
V: TRBV19
D: NA

DNA: TGTGCCAGCAGTTCATCCTTTTCGGGACAGGGTGGCGGGGAGCTGTTTTTT
CDR3: CASSSSFSGQGGGELFF
J: TRBJ2-2
size: NA
V: TRBV28
D: TRBD1

DNA: TGCGCCAGCCTCCAGGGGTCGCGGCATCAGCCCCAGCATTTT
CDR3: CASLQGSRHQPQHF
J: TRBJ1-5
size: NA
V: TRBV5-1
D: NA

DNA: TGTGCCAGCAGTTTACGGACAGGGGGTCTCTATGGCTACACCTTC
CDR3: CASSLRTGGLYGYTF
J: TRBJ1-2
size: NA
V: TRBV27
D: TRBD1

DNA: TGCGCCAGCAGCCTGGGGACTAGCGGTCTGACAGATACGCAGTATTTT
CDR3: CASSLGTSGLTDTQYF
J: TRBJ2-3
size: NA
V: TRBV5-1
D: TRBD2

DNA: TGCGCCAGCAGTCAATCCTTACAGGGAATCGACAAAAACATTCAGTACTTC
CDR3: CASSQSLQGIDKNIQYF
J: TRBJ2-4
size: few
V: TRBV23-1
D: NA